Below, 14 T cell receptor beta chains from the same sample are listed, as sequenced in a study of T cell responses to AZD1222 COVID-19 vaccine. Libraries were prepared by immunoSEQ multiplex PCR; TCRdb keeps only in-frame clonotypes and omits some of them. There are fewer than 90,000 clones in the sample; 70% to 90% occur only once, and about 6.1% lies in the top ten. Sample: peripheral blood, taken 28 days after the second AZD1222 dose. The receptor source for this set is an adult who received the AZD1222 COVID-19 vaccine.

The chain is built from TRBV19 and TRBJ1-1; a weak D match, TRBD1 (5 bases). This CDR3 is 14 amino acids long. Per the germline V gene, CDR1 is LNHDA and CDR2 is SQIVND (reference sequence). V gave up 3 bases and J gave up 4 bases, with 12 bases separating them. The CDR3 DNA sequence: TGTGCCAGTAGTATTGAAGGGGCTGTCACTGAAGCTTTCTTT. Translated, it gives CASSIEGAVTEAFF.

V gene TRBV7-9 combines with J gene TRBJ1-6; 7 nucleotides agree with TRBD1. CDR3 length: 16 amino acids. The trim removed 1 base at V and 8 bases at J, leaving 8 bases unmatched. Germline V gives CDR1 SEHNR, CDR2 FQNEAQ (reference sequence). The CDR3 coding sequence is TGTGCCAGCAGCTTAGATCTCGGGACAGTCTATTCACCCCTCCACTTT. Protein: CASSLDLGTVYSPLHF.

The V gene is TRBV25-1, the J gene TRBJ1-5; D unresolved. This CDR3 contains 16 residues. Germline V gene lookup returns CDR1 MGHDK and CDR2 SYGVNS. V lost 2 bases and J lost 0, with 11 bases in between. The CDR3 DNA reads as TGTGCCAGCAGTGAAATGCGAAATTATAGCAATCAGCCCCAGCATTTT. Translating it yields CASSEMRNYSNQPQHF.

J is TRBJ1-2 and V is TRBV5-6; 9 nucleotides align to TRBD1. The CDR3 runs 16 residues. J lost 0 bases, V lost 3 bases, and 6 bases had no gene match. Germline V gene lookup returns CDR1 SGHDT and CDR2 YYEEEE. As DNA, the CDR3 is TGTGCCAGCAGCTGGAGGACAGGGGAATCTAACTATGGCTACACCTTC. Amino acids: CASSWRTGESNYGYTF.

V usage is TRBV24-1 and J usage is TRBJ1-2; TRBD1 might be the D (6 bases). From germline, CDR1 is KGHDR and CDR2 SFDVKD. Trimming removed 3 bases at V and 2 bases at J, with 9 bases between. CDR3 length: 14 residues. CDR3 amino acids: CATSDPTGNYGYTF. DNA for the CDR3: TGTGCCACCAGTGATCCTACAGGGAACTATGGCTACACCTTC.

The chain is built from TRBV14 and TRBJ1-2, with D possibly matching TRBD1 (5 bases). The ends were cut back, 1 base at V and 1 base at J, with 10 bases in the middle. The CDR3 spans 15 residues. Germline CDR1 SGHDN, CDR2 FVKESK. Here the CDR3 DNA reads TGTGCCAGCAGCCAAGGTTGGGGGAATAACTATGGCTACACCTTC. Protein: CASSQGWGNNYGYTF.

V usage is TRBV6-1 and J usage is TRBJ1-6; no reliable D call. The length of the CDR3 is 15 residues. The V gene's germline CDR1 is MNHNS and CDR2 SASEGT. Trimming took off 5 bases at V and 7 bases at J, with 15 bases between the two ends. CDR3 DNA: TGTGCCAGCAGTAACTTAGGGAGGGCGAATTCACCCCTCCACTTT. Its protein is CASSNLGRANSPLHF.

V and J are TRBV1 and TRBJ1-1; the D call in the table, TRBD1, was not verified against the DNA. TRBV1 is an annotated pseudogene. The CDR3 has 19 residues. DNA for the CDR3: TGCACCAGCAGCCGTCTTTTGCATTCGGGACGGGACATGAACACTGAAGCTTTCTTT. Amino acid sequence: CTSSRLLHSGRDMNTEAFF.

V is TRBV4-3 and J is TRBJ2-1; D may be TRBD1 or TRBD2 (5 bases each). CDR3 size: 16 residues. The germline V and J ends were trimmed by 0 bases and 0 bases, with 9 bases remaining between them. Germline V gene data show CDR1 as LGHNA and CDR2 as YSLEER. CDR3: CASSQDEGSSYNEQFF. CDR3 nucleotide sequence: TGCGCCAGCAGCCAAGATGAGGGGAGCTCCTACAATGAGCAGTTCTTC.

The chain joins TRBV5-8 to TRBJ2-7; TRBD1 agrees at 9 bases. Germline CDR1 SGHTS, CDR2 YDEGEE. The V segment lost 7 bases and the J segment 5 bases; nucleotides outside the gene matches: 7. The CDR3 runs to 13 residues. DNA for the CDR3: TGTGCCAGCCGCCCACAGGGGGCTAACGAGCAGTACTTC. Translated: CASRPQGANEQYF.

The chain joins TRBV10-1 to TRBJ2-1, with D possibly matching TRBD2 (5 bases). Per the germline V gene, CDR1 is WNHNN and CDR2 is SYGVQD (reference sequence). The CDR3 sequence is 16 residues long. With 0 bases removed from V and 3 bases from J, the gap between germline ends came to 12 bases. The CDR3 sequence: CASSESKTGSYNEQFF. The CDR3 nucleotides are TGCGCCAGCAGTGAGTCGAAAACGGGGAGCTACAATGAGCAGTTCTTC.

The chain is built from TRBV7-9 and TRBJ1-1; D gene ambiguous. The CDR3 loop spans 13 amino acids. Germline V gives CDR1 SEHNR, CDR2 FQNEAQ (reference sequence). Trimming removed 5 bases from V and 1 base from J, with 8 bases in between. Here the CDR3 DNA reads TGTGCCAGCAGCACCTCGAGGAACACTGAAGCTTTCTTT. Translating it yields CASSTSRNTEAFF.

The CDR3 loop reads CASSPLRGGPFDEQFF. The CDR3 region has the DNA TGTGCCAGCAGCCCCTTAAGGGGGGGGCCCTTCGATGAGCAGTTCTTC. The V and J genes are TRBV11-3 and TRBJ2-1; a weak D match, TRBD2 (7 bases). Between the trimmed V and J ends, which lost 5 bases and 8 bases, there was a span of 22 bases. The germline CDR1 and CDR2 sequences are SGHNT and YENEEA. The CDR3 is 16 residues long. Full variable domain (rest looked up from reference TRBV11-3 and TRBJ2-1): EAGVVQSPRYKIIEKKQPVAFWCNPISGHNTLYWYLQNLGQGPELLIRYENEEAVDDSQLPKDRFSAERLKGVDSTLKIQPAELGDSAVYLCASSPLRGGPFDEQFFGPGTRLTVL.

The V call is TRBV9, the J call TRBJ1-2; D is unclear. Germline values: CDR1 SGDLS, CDR2 YYNGEE. The V and J ends lost 0 bases and 5 bases respectively, with 11 bases between them. This CDR3 comprises 14 residues. The CDR3 DNA reads TGTGCCAGCAGCGTAGGGAACATCTGGTATGGCTACACCTTC. It translates to CASSVGNIWYGYTF.